Listed below are T cell receptor beta chains from one sample, sequenced in a study of T cells after yellow fever vaccination. TCRdb independently ran MiXCR on the 5' RACE reads; one entry per CDR3 protein. The table lists approximately 260,000 distinct CDR3 sequences, about 5% of them singletons. The sample was CD4+ T cells sorted from PBMCs, taken on the day of the yellow fever booster vaccination. Source of these receptors: a man younger than 30 who received the YFV17D yellow fever vaccine. CDR3s include the opening cysteine and the closing phenylalanine or tryptophan. A D gene is named only where the DNA matches it firmly. Where a row states a size, it is once, few, many or the class of an expanded clone; other rows omit it.

d_call	clone_size	v_call	j_call	cdr3_aa	cdr3_nt
-	-	TRBV7-2	TRBJ1-2	CASSPTPGTQSGYTF	TGTGCCAGCAGCCCTACCCCCGGGACTCAAAGCGGCTACACCTTC
TRBD1	-	TRBV20-1	TRBJ2-3	CSAGLRGQGTDTQYF	TGCAGTGCTGGTCTGAGGGGACAGGGCACAGATACGCAGTATTTT
-	many	TRBV24-1	TRBJ2-5	CATGSLGSTQYF	TGTGCCACCGGCAGCCTAGGGTCTACCCAGTACTTC
-	-	TRBV24-1	TRBJ2-7	CATKEGRSYEQYF	TGTGCCACCAAAGAGGGCAGATCCTACGAGCAGTACTTC
-	few	TRBV24-1	TRBJ2-1	CATRGTRYNEQFF	TGTGCCACCAGGGGGACACGATACAATGAGCAGTTCTTC
-	-	TRBV20-1	TRBJ2-1	CSARDRFRVGQYNEQFF	TGCAGTGCTAGGGACCGTTTTAGGGTAGGACAGTACAATGAGCAGTTCTTC
TRBD1	-	TRBV6-2/TRBV6-3	TRBJ2-1	CASSYRTGIGNEQFF	TGTGCCAGCAGTTACAGGACAGGGATTGGCAATGAGCAGTTCTTC
-	-	TRBV6-1	TRBJ1-5	CASSDYRSGGQPQHF	TGTGCCAGCAGTGACTACAGGTCTGGGGGTCAGCCCCAGCATTTT
-	-	TRBV6-5	TRBJ1-2	CASSYNRVDYGYTF	TGTGCCAGCAGTTATAACAGGGTAGACTATGGCTACACCTTC
-	many	TRBV12-3/TRBV12-4	TRBJ2-2	CASRPDRANTGELFF	TGTGCCAGCAGGCCCGACAGAGCGAACACCGGGGAGCTGTTTTTT
-	many	TRBV11-3	TRBJ2-5	CASSLDLAKQETQYF	TGTGCCAGCAGCTTAGATCTCGCTAAGCAAGAGACCCAGTACTTC
-	many	TRBV18	TRBJ2-5	CASSLAPGTYQETQYF	TGTGCCAGCTCACTAGCCCCGGGGACCTACCAAGAGACCCAGTACTTC
-	many	TRBV11-2	TRBJ1-1	CASSLGQSNTEAFF	TGTGCCAGCAGCTTAGGACAGTCGAACACTGAAGCTTTCTTT
TRBD1	few	TRBV7-8	TRBJ1-4	CASTDRATNEKLFF	TGTGCCAGTACGGACAGGGCAACTAATGAAAAACTGTTTTTT
-	few	TRBV30	TRBJ2-3	CAWSIWRDSTDTQYF	TGTGCCTGGAGTATTTGGCGGGACAGCACAGATACGCAGTATTTT
TRBD2	-	TRBV6-1	TRBJ2-3	CASIWTRFTDTQYF	TGTGCCAGCATCTGGACTAGATTCACAGATACGCAGTATTTT
TRBD1	-	TRBV9	TRBJ2-2	CASSVATGGSTGELFF	TGTGCCAGCAGCGTAGCCACAGGGGGGAGCACCGGGGAGCTGTTTTTT
-	few	TRBV18	TRBJ1-2	CASSPRGEDGYTF	TGTGCCAGCTCACCCCGGGGGGAGGATGGCTACACCTTC
-	few	TRBV6-5	TRBJ1-6	CASSYAGWNSPLHF	TGTGCCAGCAGTTACGCAGGGTGGAATTCACCCCTCCACTTT
-	few	TRBV20-1	TRBJ1-1	CSARGEAFF	TGCAGTGCTAGGGGTGAAGCTTTCTTT
-	few	TRBV12-3/TRBV12-4	TRBJ1-3	CASRLFQGLRNTIYF	TGTGCCAGCAGACTTTTCCAGGGGTTAAGAAACACCATATATTTT
-	-	TRBV15	TRBJ2-1	CATSRARDSYNEQFF	TGTGCCACCAGCAGAGCCCGGGACTCCTACAATGAGCAGTTCTTC
TRBD1	-	TRBV5-5	TRBJ1-5	CASSWTGDSNQPQHF	TGTGCCAGCAGCTGGACAGGGGATAGCAATCAGCCCCAGCATTTT
-	few	TRBV29-1	TRBJ1-2	CSVEGRGLWGYTF	TGCAGCGTTGAAGGTCGAGGGTTGTGGGGCTACACCTTC
TRBD1	-	TRBV5-1	TRBJ2-2	CASSPRGQPTGELFF	TGCGCCAGCAGCCCGAGGGGACAGCCGACCGGGGAGCTGTTTTTT
-	-	TRBV12-3/TRBV12-4	TRBJ2-7	CASSETPTSYEQYF	TGTGCCAGCAGCGAGACACCGACCTCCTACGAGCAGTACTTC
TRBD1	-	TRBV27	TRBJ2-5	CASSTARTGAETQYF	TGTGCCAGCAGTACAGCCCGGACAGGGGCGGAGACCCAGTACTTC
-	few	TRBV18	TRBJ1-5	CASSLGGGLNQPQHF	TGTGCCAGCTCACTGGGCGGGGGACTCAATCAGCCCCAGCATTTT
-	-	TRBV27	TRBJ1-2	CASSFAGSKSLRGYTF	TGTGCCAGCAGTTTCGCAGGGAGTAAGAGTCTACGTGGCTACACCTTC
-	many	TRBV18	TRBJ2-7	CASSKDGVLSYEQYF	TGTGCCAGCTCAAAGGATGGAGTCCTATCCTACGAGCAGTACTTC
TRBD1	-	TRBV5-1	TRBJ2-7	CASSIPGQGTYEQYF	TGCGCCAGCAGCATCCCGGGACAGGGGACCTACGAGCAGTACTTC
TRBD2	-	TRBV9	TRBJ2-5	CASSDLSSGGGETQYF	TGTGCCAGCAGCGATCTTTCGAGTGGCGGGGGTGAGACCCAGTACTTC
TRBD1	many	TRBV7-2	TRBJ2-3	CASSLRQGAVDTQYF	TGTGCCAGCAGCTTAAGACAGGGGGCGGTAGATACGCAGTATTTT
TRBD2	-	TRBV6-6	TRBJ2-5	CASSPPLAGAETQYF	TGTGCCAGCAGTCCACCACTAGCGGGGGCAGAGACCCAGTACTTC
-	many	TRBV12-3/TRBV12-4	TRBJ1-2	CASSLARGGSGYTF	TGTGCCAGCAGTTTAGCGCGAGGCGGGTCCGGCTACACCTTC
-	few	TRBV9	TRBJ2-2	CASSVEGNTGELFF	TGTGCCAGCAGCGTAGAAGGGAACACCGGGGAGCTGTTTTTT
TRBD2	-	TRBV5-1	TRBJ2-2	CASRLAGLNTGELFF	TGCGCCAGCCGACTAGCGGGATTGAACACCGGGGAGCTGTTTTTT
-	few	TRBV12-3/TRBV12-4	TRBJ2-3	CASRDGPSTDTQYF	TGTGCCAGCAGGGATGGACCTAGCACAGATACGCAGTATTTT
-	many	TRBV7-9	TRBJ2-7	CASSFRTGYEQYF	TGTGCCAGCAGCTTCCGGACCGGGTACGAGCAGTACTTC
-	-	TRBV12-3/TRBV12-4	TRBJ1-2	CASSFYRTSGGYTF	TGTGCCAGCAGTTTCTACAGGACAAGTGGCGGCTACACCTTC
TRBD1	many	TRBV12-3/TRBV12-4	TRBJ2-4	CASTYMGQGASKNIQYF	TGTGCCAGCACTTATATGGGACAGGGGGCATCCAAAAACATTCAGTACTTC
TRBD1	-	TRBV15	TRBJ1-1	CATSRERDREAFF	TGTGCCACCAGCAGAGAGCGGGACAGGGAAGCTTTCTTT
-	many	TRBV10-3	TRBJ2-3	CAISELARVTDTQYF	TGTGCCATCAGTGAACTAGCCCGAGTCACAGATACGCAGTATTTT
-	few	TRBV24-1	TRBJ1-1	CATSNRTNTEAFF	TGTGCCACCTCAAACAGGACGAACACTGAAGCTTTCTTT
-	many	TRBV5-1	TRBJ1-2	CASSAGMGHLYGYTF	TGCGCCAGCAGCGCCGGGATGGGGCACCTCTATGGCTACACCTTC
-	few	TRBV3-1	TRBJ2-1	CASSDLGSAEKGRLYNEQFF	TGTGCCAGCAGCGATCTCGGGTCCGCAGAGAAGGGGAGATTATACAATGAGCAGTTCTTC
TRBD1	few	TRBV19	TRBJ1-5	CASSIWTGQAQPQHF	TGTGCCAGTAGCATTTGGACAGGGCAAGCTCAGCCCCAGCATTTT
-	-	TRBV9	TRBJ1-4	CASSVRGTGEKLFF	TGTGCCAGCAGCGTTAGGGGGACTGGTGAAAAACTGTTTTTT
-	many	TRBV6-5	TRBJ1-4	CASSYSRGGTNEKLFF	TGTGCCAGCAGTTACTCGAGAGGGGGAACTAATGAAAAACTGTTTTTT
-	-	TRBV2	TRBJ1-1	CASSVQTTEAFF	TGTGCCAGCAGTGTGCAGACGACTGAAGCTTTCTTT
-	many	TRBV7-6	TRBJ1-1	CASSLRDTWNTEAFF	TGTGCCAGCAGCCTGAGGGACACTTGGAACACTGAAGCTTTCTTT
-	few	TRBV7-2	TRBJ1-3	CASSSPGSSGNTIYF	TGTGCCAGCAGCTCACCGGGCTCCTCTGGAAACACCATATATTTT
-	few	TRBV12-3/TRBV12-4	TRBJ1-4	CASRKSSNEKLFF	TGTGCCAGCAGGAAATCGAGTAATGAAAAACTGTTTTTT
TRBD2	many	TRBV29-1	TRBJ2-6	CSVRDYGANVLTF	TGCAGCGTTCGGGACTATGGGGCCAACGTCCTGACTTTC
-	-	TRBV29-1	TRBJ2-7	CSVGGLTGLAGEQYF	TGCAGCGTTGGGGGTTTGACAGGTCTTGCTGGCGAGCAGTACTTC
TRBD2	-	TRBV20-1	TRBJ2-7	CSARNAGGPSYEQYF	TGCAGTGCTAGGAACGCGGGGGGCCCCTCCTACGAGCAGTACTTC